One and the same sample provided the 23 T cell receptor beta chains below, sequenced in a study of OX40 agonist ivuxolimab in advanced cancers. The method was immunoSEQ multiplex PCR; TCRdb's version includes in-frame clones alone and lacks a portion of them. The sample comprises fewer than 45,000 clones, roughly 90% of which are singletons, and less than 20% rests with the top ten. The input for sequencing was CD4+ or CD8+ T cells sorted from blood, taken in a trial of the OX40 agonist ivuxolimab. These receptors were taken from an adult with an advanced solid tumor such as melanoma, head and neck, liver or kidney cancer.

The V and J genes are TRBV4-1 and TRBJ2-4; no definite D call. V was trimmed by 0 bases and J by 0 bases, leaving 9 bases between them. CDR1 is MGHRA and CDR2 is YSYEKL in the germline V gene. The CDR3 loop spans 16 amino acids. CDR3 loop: CASSQEGRVAKNIQYF. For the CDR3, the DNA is TGCGCCAGCAGCCAAGAGGGAAGGGTAGCCAAAAACATTCAGTACTTC.

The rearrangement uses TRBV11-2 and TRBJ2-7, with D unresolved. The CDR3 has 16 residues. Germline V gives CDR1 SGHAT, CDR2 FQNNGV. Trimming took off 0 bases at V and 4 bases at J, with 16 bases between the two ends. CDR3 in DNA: TGTGCCAGCAGCTTAGATTTGCTCAGCACTTATTACGAGCAGTACTTC. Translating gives CASSLDLLSTYYEQYF.

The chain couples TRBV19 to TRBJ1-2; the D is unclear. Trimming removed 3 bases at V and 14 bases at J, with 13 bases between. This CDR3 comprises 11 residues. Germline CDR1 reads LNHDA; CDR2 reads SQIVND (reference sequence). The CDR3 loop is CASSIGVNQTF. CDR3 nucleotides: TGTGCCAGTAGTATCGGGGTCAATCAGACCTTC.

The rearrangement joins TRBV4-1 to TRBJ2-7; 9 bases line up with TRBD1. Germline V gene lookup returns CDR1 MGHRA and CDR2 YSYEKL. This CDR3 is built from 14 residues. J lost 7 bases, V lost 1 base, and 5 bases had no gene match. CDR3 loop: CASSQVGTGWEQYF. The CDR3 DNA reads TGCGCCAGCAGCCAAGTGGGGACAGGGTGGGAGCAGTACTTC.

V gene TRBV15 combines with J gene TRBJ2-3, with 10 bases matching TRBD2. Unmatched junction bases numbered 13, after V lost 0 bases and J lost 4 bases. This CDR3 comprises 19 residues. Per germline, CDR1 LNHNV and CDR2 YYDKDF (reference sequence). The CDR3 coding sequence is TGTGCCACCAGCAGAGATTCCTCCGGGACTAGCGTTCAAGCAGATACGCAGTATTTT. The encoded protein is CATSRDSSGTSVQADTQYF.

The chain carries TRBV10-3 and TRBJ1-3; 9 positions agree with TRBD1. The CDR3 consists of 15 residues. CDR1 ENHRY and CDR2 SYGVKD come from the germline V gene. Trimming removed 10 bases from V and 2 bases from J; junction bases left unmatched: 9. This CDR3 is CATSTGGVAGNTIYF. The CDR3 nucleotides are TGTGCCACTTCGACAGGGGGAGTCGCTGGAAACACCATATATTTT.

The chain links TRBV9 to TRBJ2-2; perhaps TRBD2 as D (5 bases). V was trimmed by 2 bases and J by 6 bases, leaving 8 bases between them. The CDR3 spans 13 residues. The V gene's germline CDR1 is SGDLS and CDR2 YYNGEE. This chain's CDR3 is CASSVGSPGELFF. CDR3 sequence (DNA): TGTGCCAGCAGCGTGGGGAGCCCCGGGGAGCTGTTTTTT.

The CDR3 is CASSYSSGYTEAFF. CDR3 DNA: TGTGCCAGCAGTTACTCTTCAGGGTACACTGAAGCTTTCTTT. The chain recombines TRBV6-5 with TRBJ1-1; D might be TRBD1 (5 bases). Trimming stripped 0 bases from V and 3 bases from J, with 8 bases between. The CDR3 runs 14 residues. Germline CDR1 is MNHEY and CDR2 is SVGAGI.

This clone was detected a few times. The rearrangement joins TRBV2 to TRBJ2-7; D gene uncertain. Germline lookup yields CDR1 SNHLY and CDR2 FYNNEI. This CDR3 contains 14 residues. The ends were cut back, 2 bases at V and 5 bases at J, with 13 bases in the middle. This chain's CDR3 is CASSEPWGRHEQYF. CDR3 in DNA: TGTGCCAGCAGTGAACCCTGGGGTCGCCACGAGCAGTACTTC.

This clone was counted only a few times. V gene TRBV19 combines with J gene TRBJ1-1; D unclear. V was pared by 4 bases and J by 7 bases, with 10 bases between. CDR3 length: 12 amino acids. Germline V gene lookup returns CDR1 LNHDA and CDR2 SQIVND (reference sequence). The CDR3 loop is CASSTSIREAFF. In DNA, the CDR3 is TGTGCCAGTAGTACCTCAATCCGTGAAGCTTTCTTT.

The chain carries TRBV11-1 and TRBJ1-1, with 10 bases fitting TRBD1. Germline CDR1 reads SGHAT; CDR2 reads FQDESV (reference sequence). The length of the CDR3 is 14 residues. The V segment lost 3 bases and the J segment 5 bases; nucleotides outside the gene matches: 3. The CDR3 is CASSFGQGVTEAFF. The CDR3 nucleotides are TGTGCCAGCAGCTTTGGACAGGGGGTAACTGAAGCTTTCTTT.

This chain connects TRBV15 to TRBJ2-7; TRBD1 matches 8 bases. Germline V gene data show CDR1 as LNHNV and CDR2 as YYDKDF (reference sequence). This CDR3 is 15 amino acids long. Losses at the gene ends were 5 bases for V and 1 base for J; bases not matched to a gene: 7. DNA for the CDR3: TGTGCCACCAGCGGGTGGGACAGGTGGTCCTACGAGCAGTACTTC. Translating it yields CATSGWDRWSYEQYF.

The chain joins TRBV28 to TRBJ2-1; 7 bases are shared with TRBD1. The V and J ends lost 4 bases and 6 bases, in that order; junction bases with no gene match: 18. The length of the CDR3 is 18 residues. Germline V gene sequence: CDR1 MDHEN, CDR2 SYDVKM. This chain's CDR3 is CASSSVRTGTLFVNEQFF. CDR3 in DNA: TGTGCCAGCAGTTCCGTCCGGACAGGCACCCTTTTCGTCAATGAGCAGTTCTTC.

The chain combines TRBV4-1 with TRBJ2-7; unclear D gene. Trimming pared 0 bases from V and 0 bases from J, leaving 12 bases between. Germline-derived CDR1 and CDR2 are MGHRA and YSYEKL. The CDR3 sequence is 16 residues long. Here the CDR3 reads CASSQDGIGTSYEQYF. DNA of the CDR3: TGCGCCAGCAGCCAAGATGGCATAGGAACCTCCTACGAGCAGTACTTC.

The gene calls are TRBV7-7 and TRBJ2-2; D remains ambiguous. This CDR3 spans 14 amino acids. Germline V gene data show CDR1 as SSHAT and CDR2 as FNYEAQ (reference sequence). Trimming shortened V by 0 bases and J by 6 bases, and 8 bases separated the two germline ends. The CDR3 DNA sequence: TGTGCCAGCAGCTTAGCGCTCGGCGCCGGGGAGCTGTTTTTT. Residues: CASSLALGAGELFF. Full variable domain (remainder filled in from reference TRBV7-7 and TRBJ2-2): GAGVSQSPRYKVTKRGQDVTLRCDPISSHATLYWYQQALGQGPEFLTYFNYEAQPDKSGLPSDRFSAERPEGSISTLTIQRTEQRDSAMYRCASSLALGAGELFFGEGSRLTVL.

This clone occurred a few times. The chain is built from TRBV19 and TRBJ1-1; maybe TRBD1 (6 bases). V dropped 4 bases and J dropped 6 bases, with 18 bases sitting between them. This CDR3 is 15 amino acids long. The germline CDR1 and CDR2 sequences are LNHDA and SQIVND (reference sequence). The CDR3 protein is CASSSWVRGSPEAFF. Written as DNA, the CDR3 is TGTGCCAGTAGTAGTTGGGTCAGGGGTTCTCCTGAAGCTTTCTTT.

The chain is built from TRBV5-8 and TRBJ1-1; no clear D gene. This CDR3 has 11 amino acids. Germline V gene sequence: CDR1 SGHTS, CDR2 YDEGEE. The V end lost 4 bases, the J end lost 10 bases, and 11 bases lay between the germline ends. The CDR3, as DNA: TGTGCCAGCAGCCCCGACAACGTAGCTTTCTTT. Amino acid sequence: CASSPDNVAFF.

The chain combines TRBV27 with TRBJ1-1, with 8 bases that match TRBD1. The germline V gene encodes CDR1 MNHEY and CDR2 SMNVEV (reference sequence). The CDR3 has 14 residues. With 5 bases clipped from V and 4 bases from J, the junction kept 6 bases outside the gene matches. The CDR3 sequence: CASSNTTGVTEAFF. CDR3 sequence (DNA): TGTGCCAGCAGTAATACGACAGGGGTCACTGAAGCTTTCTTT.

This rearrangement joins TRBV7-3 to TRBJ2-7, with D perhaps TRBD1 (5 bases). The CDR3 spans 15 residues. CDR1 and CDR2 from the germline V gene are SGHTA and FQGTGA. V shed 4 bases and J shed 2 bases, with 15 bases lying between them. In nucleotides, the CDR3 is TGTGCCAGCAGCTATCTGGTGGGGCTAACCTACGAGCAGTACTTC. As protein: CASSYLVGLTYEQYF.

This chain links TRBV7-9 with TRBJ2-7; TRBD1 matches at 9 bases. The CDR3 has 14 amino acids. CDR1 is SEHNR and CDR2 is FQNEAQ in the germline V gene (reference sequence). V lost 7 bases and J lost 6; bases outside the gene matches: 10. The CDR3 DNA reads TGTGCCAGCACAACGGGACAGGGTAGAGGCGAGCAGTACTTC. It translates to CASTTGQGRGEQYF.

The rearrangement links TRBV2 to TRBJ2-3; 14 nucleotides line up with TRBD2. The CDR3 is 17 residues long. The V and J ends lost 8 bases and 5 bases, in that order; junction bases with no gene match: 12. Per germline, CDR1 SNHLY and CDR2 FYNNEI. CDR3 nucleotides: TGTGCCAGCCCTGCCGGGACTAGCGGGAGAAAGGGAGATACGCAGTATTTT. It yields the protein CASPAGTSGRKGDTQYF.

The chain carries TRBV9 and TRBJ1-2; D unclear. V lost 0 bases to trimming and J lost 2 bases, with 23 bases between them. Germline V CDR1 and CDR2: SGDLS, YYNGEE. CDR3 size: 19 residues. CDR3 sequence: CASSVGAYSAAGGNYGYTF. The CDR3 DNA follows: TGTGCCAGCAGCGTAGGGGCATACTCAGCAGCGGGTGGAAACTATGGCTACACCTTC.

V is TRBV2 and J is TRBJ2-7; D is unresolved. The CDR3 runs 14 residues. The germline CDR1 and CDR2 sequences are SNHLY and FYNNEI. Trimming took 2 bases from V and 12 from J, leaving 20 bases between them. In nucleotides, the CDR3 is TGTGCCAGCAGTGAAATGAACAGATACTACGACCCGTACTTC. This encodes CASSEMNRYYDPYF.